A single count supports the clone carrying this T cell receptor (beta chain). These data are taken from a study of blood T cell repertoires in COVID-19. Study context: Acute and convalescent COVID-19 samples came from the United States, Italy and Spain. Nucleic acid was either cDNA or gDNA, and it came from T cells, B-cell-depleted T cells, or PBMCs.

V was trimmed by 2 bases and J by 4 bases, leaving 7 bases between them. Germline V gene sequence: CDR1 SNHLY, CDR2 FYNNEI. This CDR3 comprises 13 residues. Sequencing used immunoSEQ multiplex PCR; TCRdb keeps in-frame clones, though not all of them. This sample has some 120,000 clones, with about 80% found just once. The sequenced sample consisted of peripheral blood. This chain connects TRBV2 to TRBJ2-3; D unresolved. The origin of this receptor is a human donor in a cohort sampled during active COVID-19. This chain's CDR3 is CASSEPGPDTQYF. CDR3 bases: TGTGCCAGCAGTGAACCGGGTCCAGATACGCAGTATTTT. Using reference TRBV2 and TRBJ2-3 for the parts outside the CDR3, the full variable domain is EPEVTQTPSHQVTQMGQEVILRCVPISNHLYFYWYRQILGQKVEFLVSFYNNEISEKSEIFDDQFSVERPDGSNFTLKIRSTKLEDSAMYFCASSEPGPDTQYFGPGTRLTVL.